Listed below are T cell receptor beta chains from one sample, sequenced in a study of Ad26.COV2.S vaccination and SARS-CoV-2 variants. The method was immunoSEQ multiplex PCR; TCRdb's version includes in-frame clones alone and lacks a portion of them. Here the sample spans hundreds of thousands of clones, approximately 92% being singletons. The sequences come from peripheral blood, collected in a trial of Ad26.COV2.S vaccine versus placebo. These receptors all stem from a person between 18 and 65 years old who received the Ad26.COV2.S COVID-19 vaccine or a placebo. CDR3s include the opening cysteine and the closing phenylalanine or tryptophan. The D gene is left open where the match is weak. A clone size is listed for some rows: how often the clone was seen (once, few, many), or a class if it is expanded.

D gene,V gene,J gene,clone size,CDR3 DNA,CDR3 protein
-,TRBV7-2,TRBJ2-4,few,TGTGCCAGCAGCTCTCTCGGGAACATTCAGTACTTC,CASSSLGNIQYF
TRBD2,TRBV3-1/TRBV3-2,TRBJ2-7,-,TGTGCCAGCAGCCAAAGGACCCCAGGGAGCGGGAGTTACGAGCAGTACTTC,CASSQRTPGSGSYEQYF
-,TRBV9,TRBJ2-7,-,TGTGCCAGCAGCGTAGGCTCGGCATACGAGCAGTACTTC,CASSVGSAYEQYF
TRBD1,TRBV9,TRBJ2-5,once,TGTGCCAGCAGCGTAACTCCGACAGGGGAAGAGACCCAGTACTTC,CASSVTPTGEETQYF
-,TRBV28,TRBJ2-1,-,TGTGCCAGCAGTTTGGCACAGGACTACAATGAGCAGTTCTTC,CASSLAQDYNEQFF
-,TRBV7-9,TRBJ2-2,-,TGTGCCAGCAGCTTACAGGGGGGCCCTAAAAACACCGGGGAGCTGTTTTTT,CASSLQGGPKNTGELFF
-,TRBV10-1,TRBJ2-7,-,TGCGCCAGCAGTGATAACAGGGACGAGCAGTACTTC,CASSDNRDEQYF
TRBD1,TRBV6-2/TRBV6-3,TRBJ1-2,-,TGTGCCAGCAGTTTCAGAGGGGGCGCGAGCTACACCTTC,CASSFRGGASYTF
-,TRBV7-9,TRBJ1-1,-,TGTGCCAGCAGCACTTCAGGCTTCACTGAAGCTTTCTTT,CASSTSGFTEAFF
-,TRBV4-2,TRBJ2-2,-,TGTGCCAGCAGCCAAGCGTACGGGGAGCTGTTTTTT,CASSQAYGELFF
TRBD1,TRBV27,TRBJ2-5,-,TGTGCCAGCAGTGGAAGGGACAGGGGGCGAAGGGAGACCCAGTACTTC,CASSGRDRGRRETQYF
-,TRBV5-1,TRBJ1-2,few,TGCGCCAGCAGCCGGACGGCAGGGGACTATGGCTACACCTTC,CASSRTAGDYGYTF
-,TRBV7-9,TRBJ2-2,-,TGTGCCAGCGGGGACGGGCGCACCGGGGAGCTGTTTTTT,CASGDGRTGELFF
-,TRBV12-3/TRBV12-4,TRBJ2-2,-,TGTGCCAGCAGGTCGAACACCGGGGAGCTGTTTTTT,CASRSNTGELFF
-,TRBV30,TRBJ1-5,-,TGTGCCTGGAGTGTCGACCGTCAGCCCCAGCATTTT,CAWSVDRQPQHF
TRBD2,TRBV7-2,TRBJ2-1,-,TGTGCCAGCCGCCATTCAAGGACTAGCGGGAGCTCCTACAATGAGCAGTTCTTC,CASRHSRTSGSSYNEQFF
TRBD1,TRBV27,TRBJ1-2,once,TGTGCCAGCAGTTCCTATCAACAGGGGACTAACTATGGCTACACCTTC,CASSSYQQGTNYGYTF
TRBD2,TRBV7-2,TRBJ2-1,-,TGTGCCAGCAGCTTAGTGCCAAGCGGGAGCCACAATGAGCAGTTCTTC,CASSLVPSGSHNEQFF
-,TRBV6-2/TRBV6-3,TRBJ2-3,-,TGTGCCAGCAGTTACCTTGTACCAACAGATACGCAGTATTTT,CASSYLVPTDTQYF
TRBD1,TRBV11-2,TRBJ2-7,-,TGTGCCAGCAGCAACCGGGACAGACCCTACGAGCAGTACTTC,CASSNRDRPYEQYF